The 32 T cell receptor beta chains below all came from one sample that was sequenced in a study of shared clonotypes between healthy human individuals. The repertoire was sequenced with immunoSEQ multiplex PCR; TCRdb's copy has only in-frame clones and lacks some. The sample carries under 1,900,000 clones, around 98.5% recorded once. Sequences were obtained from naive CD4+ T cells sorted from blood. Sample subset: CD45RA+ positively selected. These receptors were obtained from a man aged 25-45 years in good health.

The chain employs TRBV28 and TRBJ1-1; D is unresolved. Per the germline V gene, CDR1 is MDHEN and CDR2 is SYDVKM. Trimming stripped 8 bases from V and 1 base from J, with 11 bases between. The CDR3 runs to 13 residues. The CDR3 DNA follows: TGTGCCAGCTACCGAGGCAGGAACACTGAAGCTTTCTTT. Its translation: CASYRGRNTEAFF.

The chain links TRBV5-5 to TRBJ1-2; TRBD1 matches at 7 bases. The CDR3 is made up of 15 amino acids. Germline CDR1 SGHKS, CDR2 YYEKEE (reference sequence). Losses at the gene ends were 3 bases for V and 0 bases for J; bases not matched to a gene: 5. The CDR3 spells CASSYGTASNYGYTF. The DNA for the CDR3 is TGTGCCAGCAGCTATGGGACAGCATCTAACTATGGCTACACCTTC.

The V call is TRBV6-1, the J call TRBJ1-1; no clear D gene. The V gene's germline CDR1 is MNHNS and CDR2 SASEGT. The CDR3 totals 13 residues. The V end lost 3 bases, the J end lost 2 bases, and 7 bases lay between the germline ends. The CDR3: CASSDQSNTEAFF. CDR3 bases: TGTGCCAGCAGTGATCAGAGTAACACTGAAGCTTTCTTT.

This chain joins TRBV5-1 and TRBJ2-7; 15 bases fit TRBD2. Germline V gene data show CDR1 as SGHRS and CDR2 as YFSETQ. J was trimmed by 3 bases and V by 4 bases; bases with no gene match: 5. The CDR3 length is 16 residues. This chain's CDR3 is CASSRGLAGGNYEQYF. CDR3 DNA sequence: TGCGCCAGCAGCCGGGGACTAGCGGGAGGTAACTACGAGCAGTACTTC.

The chain joins TRBV28 to TRBJ1-1; a possible D gene is TRBD1 (6 bases). CDR1 is MDHEN and CDR2 is SYDVKM in the germline V gene. With 5 bases removed from V and 8 bases from J, the gap between germline ends came to 24 bases. This CDR3 spans 16 amino acids. The DNA of the CDR3 is TGTGCCAGCAGTATAAGAGGGAGGAGGGGGGGAATAGAAGCTTTCTTT. It encodes CASSIRGRRGGIEAFF.

Comments on this clone: Other DNA sequences from this sample encode an identical CDR3 as well. This chain uses TRBV9 with TRBJ2-3; TRBD1 or TRBD2 may be the D gene (6 bases each). The CDR3 is 16 residues long. Germline V lookup: CDR1 SGDLS, CDR2 YYNGEE. V was trimmed by 0 bases and J by 0 bases, leaving 11 bases between them. Written as DNA, the CDR3 is TGTGCCAGCAGCGTAGCTTCGGGGGCTAGCACAGATACGCAGTATTTT. Protein: CASSVASGASTDTQYF. Full variable domain (remainder filled in from reference TRBV9 and TRBJ2-3): DSGVTQTPKHLITATGQRVTLRCSPRSGDLSVYWYQQSLDQGLQFLIQYYNGEERAKGNILERFSAQQFPDLHSELNLSSLELGDSALYFCASSVASGASTDTQYFGPGTRLTVL.

This chain joins TRBV18 and TRBJ2-7, with D perhaps TRBD1 (5 bases). The CDR3 runs 13 residues. The V and J ends lost 5 bases and 5 bases respectively, with 13 bases between them. CDR1 is KGHSH, CDR2 LQKENI, per germline. This CDR3 reads CASSARAVDEQYF. In nucleotides, the CDR3 is TGTGCCAGCTCAGCCAGGGCAGTGGACGAGCAGTACTTC.

The rearrangement joins TRBV9 to TRBJ2-3, with D tentatively TRBD1 or TRBD2 (6 bases each). V lost 0 bases, J lost 10 bases, and 12 bases lay in between. This CDR3 region has 13 residues. The V gene's germline CDR1 is SGDLS and CDR2 YYNGEE. This CDR3 reads CASSVETGRPQYF. Written as DNA, the CDR3 is TGTGCCAGCAGCGTAGAAACAGGGAGGCCGCAGTATTTT.

The sample holds a few counts of this clone. The DNA for the CDR3 is TGTGCCAGTAGTTGGAGTGGGGATCATCAGCCCCAGCATTTT. This codes for CASSWSGDHQPQHF. The chain has TRBV19 and TRBJ1-5; no clear D. There are 14 residues in the CDR3. Germline V gene lookup returns CDR1 LNHDA and CDR2 SQIVND (reference sequence). The V gene lost 5 bases and the J gene lost 5 bases, with 13 bases spanning the gap.

V gene TRBV27 combines with J gene TRBJ2-1, with D perhaps matching TRBD1 or TRBD2 (6 bases each). Trimming cost V 8 bases and J 8 bases, with 22 bases left between them. CDR1 MNHEY and CDR2 SMNVEV come from the germline V gene (reference sequence). The CDR3 has 15 amino acids. The DNA for the CDR3 is TGTGCCAGCTTTCCGAGGGGGGCGAGAGGCCATGAGCAGTTCTTC. Its translation: CASFPRGARGHEQFF.

This clone was counted once. The chain joins TRBV9 to TRBJ1-5, with 7 nucleotides matching TRBD1. The CDR3 contains 15 residues. CDR1 is SGDLS, CDR2 YYNGEE, per germline. Trimming at V came to 4 bases and at J to 4 bases, leaving 8 bases not matched to a gene. CDR3 protein: CASSSRDSLNQPQHF. In DNA, the CDR3 is TGTGCCAGCAGCTCCCGGGACAGCTTAAATCAGCCCCAGCATTTT.

This sequence joins TRBV29-1 and TRBJ1-5; no clear D. With 2 bases removed from V and 5 bases from J, the gap between germline ends came to 10 bases. The CDR3 runs 13 residues. Germline CDR1 and CDR2: SQVTM and ANQGSEA. CDR3 protein: CSVESVPDQPQHF. The CDR3 DNA reads TGCAGCGTTGAATCCGTTCCTGATCAGCCCCAGCATTTT. Full variable domain (outside the CDR3, taken from reference TRBV29-1 and TRBJ1-5): SAVISQKPSRDICQRGTSLTIQCQVDSQVTMMFWYRQQPGQSLTLIATANQGSEATYESGFVIDKFPISRPNLTFSTLTVSNMSPEDSSIYLCSVESVPDQPQHFGDGTRLSIL.

This sequence joins TRBV6-5 and TRBJ2-7; tentative D call: TRBD2 (6 bases). The V gene's germline CDR1 is MNHEY and CDR2 SVGAGI. The CDR3 is 15 amino acids. The V and J ends lost 5 bases and 0 bases respectively, with 14 bases between them. The CDR3 DNA reads TGTGCCAGCAGTCCCTTTTTAGCGGACTCCTACGAGCAGTACTTC. It is translated as CASSPFLADSYEQYF.

This clone came up once. V gene TRBV5-6 combines with J gene TRBJ2-3; no firm D call. Between the trimmed V and J ends, which lost 1 base and 0 bases, there was a span of 12 bases. Germline CDR1 and CDR2: SGHDT and YYEEEE. The CDR3 consists of 16 residues. The CDR3 reads CASSLSSVGSTDTQYF. CDR3 in DNA: TGTGCCAGCAGCTTGTCCAGCGTGGGGAGCACAGATACGCAGTATTTT.

This chain uses TRBV7-6 with TRBJ2-1; 11 nucleotides line up with TRBD2. The CDR3 loop spans 18 amino acids. Germline CDR1 reads SGHVS; CDR2 reads FNYEAQ. Germline trimming cut 2 bases from V and 9 bases from J; bases unmatched to any gene: 15. As DNA, the CDR3 is TGTGCCAGCAGCTTAAAGGCTAGCGGGAGGATACCTGAAGGTGAGCAGTTCTTC. Translating gives CASSLKASGRIPEGEQFF.

The chain uses TRBV5-4 and TRBJ2-2; no reliable D call. Trimming cost V 4 bases and J 3 bases, with 4 bases left between them. Per the germline V gene, CDR1 is SGHNT and CDR2 is YYREEE (reference sequence). The CDR3 covers 12 residues. The DNA for the CDR3 is TGTGCCAGCAGCCCTCACACCGGGGAGCTGTTTTTT. This codes for CASSPHTGELFF.

The chain employs TRBV7-9 and TRBJ2-1; TRBD2 matches at 7 bases. The V gene end was trimmed by 5 bases and the J gene end by 2 bases; junction bases not matched to a gene: 6. Germline V gene sequence: CDR1 SEHNR, CDR2 FQNEAQ (reference sequence). The CDR3 has 15 residues. The CDR3 protein is CASSPGEGTYNEQFF. CDR3 coding DNA: TGTGCCAGCAGCCCGGGGGAGGGGACCTACAATGAGCAGTTCTTC. The full variable domain, with the rest looked up from reference TRBV7-9 and TRBJ2-1, is DTGVSQNPRHKITKRGQNVTFRCDPISEHNRLYWYRQTLGQGPEFLTYFQNEAQLEKSRLLSDRFSAERPKGSFSTLEIQRTEQGDSAMYLCASSPGEGTYNEQFFGPGTRLTVL.

V and J are TRBV5-1 and TRBJ2-3; 14 bases agree with TRBD2. Germline CDR1 reads SGHRS; CDR2 reads YFSETQ. V lost 2 bases, J lost 3 bases, and 2 bases stayed unmatched. The CDR3 is 16 residues long. The CDR3 reads CASSFGTSGRTDTQYF. DNA for the CDR3: TGCGCCAGCAGCTTCGGGACTAGCGGGAGAACAGATACGCAGTATTTT.

This chain connects TRBV7-2 to TRBJ2-3; TRBD1 might be the D (6 bases). V was trimmed by 10 bases and J by 0 bases, leaving 20 bases between them. The CDR3 sequence is 16 residues long. The V gene's germline CDR1 is SGHTA and CDR2 FQGNSA. The CDR3 loop is CATLDEIQGSTDTQYF. In nucleotides, the CDR3 is TGTGCCACCCTCGACGAGATTCAGGGGAGCACAGATACGCAGTATTTT.

The chain recombines TRBV5-4 with TRBJ2-1, with TRBD1 identical over 7 bases. Losses at the gene ends were 0 bases for V and 6 bases for J; bases not matched to a gene: 3. This CDR3 region has 14 residues. Per germline, CDR1 SGHNT and CDR2 YYREEE (reference sequence). CDR3 in DNA: TGTGCCAGCAGCTTGGCGGGACAGTCCAATGAGCAGTTCTTC. This sequence encodes CASSLAGQSNEQFF.

The genes are TRBV4-3 and TRBJ2-3; TRBD2 is a possible D gene (6 bases). This CDR3 comprises 18 residues. The germline V gene has CDR1 LGHNA and CDR2 YSLEER. V lost 0 bases, J lost 2 bases, and 18 bases lay in between. CDR3 nucleotide sequence: TGCGCCAGCAGCCAAGAAATGGGCCGGGACTTACACACAGATACGCAGTATTTT. Its translation is CASSQEMGRDLHTDTQYF.

As to this clone: Other DNA sequences in the sample encode the same CDR3. The genes are TRBV20-1 and TRBJ1-1; D might be TRBD1 (6 bases). Germline V gene data show CDR1 as DFQATT and CDR2 as SNEGSKA (reference sequence). This CDR3 is built from 11 residues. V was shortened by 1 base and J by 8 bases, with 8 bases between the two germline ends. CDR3 region: CSARGGGEAFF. The CDR3 nucleotides are TGCAGTGCTAGAGGAGGGGGAGAAGCTTTCTTT.

The chain recombines TRBV11-3 with TRBJ2-1; TRBD2 aligns across 13 bases. CDR3 length: 15 amino acids. The V gene's germline CDR1 is SGHNT and CDR2 YENEEA. Unmatched junction bases numbered 5, after V lost 7 bases and J lost 5 bases. The CDR3 DNA is TGTGCCAGCACCCAAGGGACTAGCGGGAACAATGAGCAGTTCTTC. Protein sequence: CASTQGTSGNNEQFF.

This clone was seen just once. V and J are TRBV5-1 and TRBJ2-7; D is ambiguous. This CDR3 comprises 14 residues. Germline V lookup: CDR1 SGHRS, CDR2 YFSETQ. Trimming removed 4 bases from V and 1 base from J, with 12 bases in between. The DNA of the CDR3 is TGCGCCAGCAGCCCGTCGGACGGATCCTACGAGCAGTACTTC. Residues: CASSPSDGSYEQYF. The whole variable domain, filled in from reference TRBV5-1 and TRBJ2-7, reads KAGVTQTPRYLIKTRGQQVTLSCSPISGHRSVSWYQQTPGQGLQFLFEYFSETQRNKGNFPGRFSGRQFSNSRSEMNVSTLELGDSALYLCASSPSDGSYEQYFGPGTRLTVT.

This chain links TRBV25-1 with TRBJ2-3, with D perhaps matching TRBD1 (5 bases). The germline gives CDR1 MGHDK, CDR2 SYGVNS. Trimming shortened V by 2 bases and J by 10 bases, and 7 bases separated the two germline ends. CDR3 size: 11 residues. The CDR3 sequence: CASSEVGAQYF. The CDR3 nucleotides read TGTGCCAGCAGTGAAGTAGGGGCGCAGTATTTT.

V is TRBV27 and J is TRBJ2-7; D is perhaps TRBD2 (6 bases). CDR3 length: 14 residues. CDR1 MNHEY and CDR2 SMNVEV come from the germline V gene (reference sequence). Trimming took off 6 bases at V and 4 bases at J, with 16 bases between the two ends. CDR3 in amino acids: CASSLTGLQYEQYF. CDR3 bases: TGTGCCAGCAGCCTCACGGGACTTCAGTACGAGCAGTACTTC.

The rearrangement joins TRBV7-3 to TRBJ2-7; 9 positions match TRBD2. The CDR3 loop spans 15 amino acids. CDR1 SGHTA and CDR2 FQGTGA come from the germline V gene. V shed 0 bases and J 5 bases; nucleotides not matched to a gene: 5. The CDR3 here is CASSLTSGSAHEQYF. The CDR3 bases are TGTGCCAGCAGCTTAACTAGCGGGAGCGCCCACGAGCAGTACTTC. Variable domain in full (rest from reference TRBV7-3 and TRBJ2-7): GAGVSQTPSNKVTEKGKYVELRCDPISGHTALYWYRQSLGQGPEFLIYFQGTGAADDSGLPNDRFFAVRPEGSVSTLKIQRTERGDSAVYLCASSLTSGSAHEQYFGPGTRLTVT.

The chain links TRBV5-1 to TRBJ2-1, with TRBD2 matching 10 bases. This CDR3 region has 15 residues. V was clipped by 3 bases and J by 7 bases; unmatched bases: 7. Germline V lookup: CDR1 SGHRS, CDR2 YFSETQ. CDR3 coding DNA: TGCGCCAGCAGCTCTCTAGCGGGAGCGGGGAATGAGCAGTTCTTC. Translation: CASSSLAGAGNEQFF.

The genes are TRBV14 and TRBJ1-1; D gene ambiguous. In germline, CDR1 is SGHDN, CDR2 FVKESK. Trimming pared 4 bases from V and 4 bases from J, leaving 10 bases between. This CDR3 has 13 residues. CDR3 bases: TGTGCCAGCAGCCCGAGAAGTTTCACTGAAGCTTTCTTT. Translation: CASSPRSFTEAFF.

The chain recombines TRBV12-5 with TRBJ2-5; weak D call: TRBD1 (6 bases). The CDR3 extends over 12 amino acids. The germline gives CDR1 LGHNT, CDR2 FRNRAP. V was trimmed by 7 bases and J by 2 bases, leaving 8 bases between them. The CDR3 spells CASVDSQETQYF. The CDR3 DNA sequence: TGTGCTAGTGTGGACAGTCAAGAGACCCAGTACTTC.

V usage is TRBV30 and J usage is TRBJ2-3; D is ambiguous. Germline-derived CDR1 and CDR2 are GTSNPN and SVGIG (reference sequence). The CDR3 has 21 amino acids. With 2 bases removed from V and 0 bases from J, the gap between germline ends came to 30 bases. The CDR3 is CAWSSRYQNNRDHQSTDTQYF. DNA for the CDR3: TGTGCCTGGAGTTCCCGTTACCAAAACAACAGAGACCACCAAAGCACAGATACGCAGTATTTT.

The V gene is TRBV2, the J gene TRBJ1-3; no reliable D call. V lost 7 bases and J lost 0, with 10 bases in between. CDR1 is SNHLY and CDR2 is FYNNEI in the germline V gene. CDR3 size: 14 residues. CDR3 in DNA: TGTGCCAGCACGGCTTTTTCCTCTGGAAACACCATATATTTT. Amino acids: CASTAFSSGNTIYF.